This TCR beta chain was recovered during a study of memory CD8 T cells in hepatitis C reinfection. About the study: A couple of donors cleared primary HCV but became chronic after reinfection. Peak reinfection samples were taken 3 to 8 weeks after detection.

Germline trimming cut 4 bases from V and 6 bases from J; bases unmatched to any gene: 5. CDR3 length: 14 amino acids. Germline V gives CDR1 SEHNR, CDR2 FQNEAQ (reference sequence). This sample's time point: peak reinfection, 3 to 8 weeks after reinfection detection. No in vitro expansion preceded TCR sequencing of the sorted cells. Clones were sequenced by immunoSEQ multiplex PCR, and TCRdb holds only the in-frame ones, with some missing. Of 35,000 to 50,000 clones listed, over 75% are singletons. The chain uses TRBV7-9 and TRBJ2-1; 8 nucleotides align to TRBD1. The sequencing sample was made of naive CD8+ T cells sorted from blood. The receptor was derived from a man between 18 and 29 years old with hepatitis C virus infection. The CDR3 region is CASSSDRVGNEQFF. The DNA of the CDR3 is TGTGCCAGCAGCTCGGACAGGGTAGGCAATGAGCAGTTCTTC.